The sequence of this TCR beta chain was determined in a study of blood T cell repertoires in COVID-19 (dated by TCRdb to 2020 to 2022). Background for the entire study: Samples from collaborators originated in the United States, Italy and Spain and spanned both the acute and convalescent phases of COVID-19. The prospective study material was composed of cDNA or gDNA derived from T cells, B-cell-depleted T cells, or PBMCs. Subjects who had been exposed to COVID-19, were actively infected with it, or had recovered from it provided the deeply sampled blood TCRbeta repertoires that made up the dataset. The repertoires were released in a freely available public database meant as a resource for research on the immune response to SARS-CoV-2. Samples were obtained from the ongoing ImmuneRACE study (first 160 participants) and from 1,254 subjects provided by 6 global collaborators. Nearly every sample came with metadata listing a de-identified subject ID, COVID-19 status, age in years and sex. Where available, HLA class I and class II types were obtained from metadata supplied by the sample provider rather than from assay-based typing. Study-wide conclusions, independent of this receptor: The quantity of clinical and demographic metadata differed by source and by participant and was supplied without curation.

The immunoSEQ Assay, a bias-controlled multiplex PCR, was used to amplify TCRbeta CDR3 regions from genomic DNA. The authors processed their data as follows. The number of nucleated cells in each sample was estimated by amplification of reference gene primers within the assay. To quantify the absolute abundance of each unique TCRbeta CDR3 rearrangement, sequence reads were collapsed and filtered. For each sample, productive Simpson clonality was calculated as the square root of Simpson's diversity index over productive rearrangements. The table comes from immuneACCESS by way of TCRdb, which keeps in-frame sequences with V and J called. Part of the clones is missing from these tables; in studies checked, under half for an unresolved V gene and the rest for unknown reasons. V and J calls and clone size are as listed in that table; D and trimming were resolved from the DNA. The sample table contains 190,000 or so clones; only one count was recorded for roughly four fifths of them. Roughly 10% of the sample lies in the top ten.

The cysteine opens and the phenylalanine closes a CDR3 of 14 amino acids. Only CDR3 DNA remains: 42 bases, in frame from the first base. Trimming takes 3 bases off V and 6 bases off J; junction bases not matched to a gene: 4. CDR1 KGHDR and CDR2 SFDVKD were looked up in the germline V gene. Enrolling through a virtual design, the prospective study's participants ranged in age from roughly 18 to 95 years and lived across 24 United States geographic areas. In the prospective study, cohorts were assigned on the basis of participant-reported clinical history obtained from a screening survey and a study questionnaire. ImmuneRACE Cohort 3 recovered participants were defined by two consecutive negative NP/OP PCR tests, healthcare professional clearance, or symptom resolution. Mobile phlebotomists in the prospective study collected whole blood, serum and a nasopharyngeal or oropharyngeal swab from every participant. Prospective study participants could optionally give additional blood draws and questionnaires over an approximately 2-month period. Blood samples from the prospective study were shipped frozen or at room temperature prior to DNA extraction.

In regard to this clone: Its binding antigen is unknown. One base away there is no much larger clone; base qualities are not given.

The TCR comes from a man aged 40-50 years who had recovered from COVID-19. Sequences were obtained from PBMCs or T cells enriched from blood (not recorded which). The rearranged segments are TRBV24-1 and TRBJ2-1; TRBD2 fits 7 bases in the junction. Read as DNA, the sequence is TGTGCCACCAGTGATCCTAGCGGAATCAATGAGCAGTTCTTC. This encodes CATSDPSGINEQFF.